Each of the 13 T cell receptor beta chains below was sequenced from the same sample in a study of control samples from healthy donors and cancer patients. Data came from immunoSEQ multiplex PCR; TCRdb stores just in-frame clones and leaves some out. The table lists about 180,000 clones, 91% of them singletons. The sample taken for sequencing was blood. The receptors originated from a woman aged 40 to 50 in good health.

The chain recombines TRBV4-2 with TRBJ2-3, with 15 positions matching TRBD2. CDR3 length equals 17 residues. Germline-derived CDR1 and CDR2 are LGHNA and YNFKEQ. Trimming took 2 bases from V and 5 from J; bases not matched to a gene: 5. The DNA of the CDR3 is TGTGCCAGCAGCCAACGGACTAGCGGGGGGGTCGTAGATACGCAGTATTTT. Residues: CASSQRTSGGVVDTQYF.

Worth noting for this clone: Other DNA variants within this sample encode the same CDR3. The CDR3 DNA reads TGTGCCAGCAGTTCCGGACAGGGTCATGAAAAACTGTTTTTT. This encodes CASSSGQGHEKLFF. The chain uses TRBV6-5 and TRBJ1-4, with TRBD1 matching 8 bases. The V gene's germline CDR1 is MNHEY and CDR2 SVGAGI. This CDR3 is 14 amino acids long. Germline trimming cut 4 bases from V and 6 bases from J; bases unmatched to any gene: 4.

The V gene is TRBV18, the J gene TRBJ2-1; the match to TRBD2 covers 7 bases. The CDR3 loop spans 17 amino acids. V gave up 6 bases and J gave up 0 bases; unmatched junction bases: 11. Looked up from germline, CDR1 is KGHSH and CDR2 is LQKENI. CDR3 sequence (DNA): TGTGCCAGCTCCCCCTCCGGAGCGGGGTTCTCCTACAATGAGCAGTTCTTC. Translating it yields CASSPSGAGFSYNEQFF.

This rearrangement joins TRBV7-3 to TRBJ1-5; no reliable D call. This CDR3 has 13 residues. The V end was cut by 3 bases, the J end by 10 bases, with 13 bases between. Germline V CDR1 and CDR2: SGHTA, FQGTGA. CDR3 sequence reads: CASSFAELSPQHF. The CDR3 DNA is TGTGCCAGCAGCTTTGCGGAATTAAGTCCCCAGCATTTT. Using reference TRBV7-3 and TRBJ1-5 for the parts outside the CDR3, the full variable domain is GAGVSQTPSNKVTEKGKYVELRCDPISGHTALYWYRQSLGQGPEFLIYFQGTGAADDSGLPNDRFFAVRPEGSVSTLKIQRTERGDSAVYLCASSFAELSPQHFGDGTRLSIL.

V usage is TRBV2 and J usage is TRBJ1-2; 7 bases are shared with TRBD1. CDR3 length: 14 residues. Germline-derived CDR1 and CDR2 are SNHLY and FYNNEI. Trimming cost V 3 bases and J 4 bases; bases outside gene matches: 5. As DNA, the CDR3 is TGTGCCAGCAGTGACCCTGGACAGGTCTATGGCTACACCTTC. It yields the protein CASSDPGQVYGYTF.

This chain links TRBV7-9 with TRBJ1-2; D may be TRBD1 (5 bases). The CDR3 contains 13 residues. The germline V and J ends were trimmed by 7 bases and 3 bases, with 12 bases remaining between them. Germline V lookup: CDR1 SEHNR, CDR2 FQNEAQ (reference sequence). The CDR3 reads CASNGREDYGYTF. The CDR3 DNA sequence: TGTGCCAGCAACGGCAGGGAAGACTATGGCTACACCTTC.

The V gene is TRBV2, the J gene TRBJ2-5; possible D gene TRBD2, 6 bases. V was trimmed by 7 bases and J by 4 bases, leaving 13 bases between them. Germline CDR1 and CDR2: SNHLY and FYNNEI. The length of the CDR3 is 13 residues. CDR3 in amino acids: CASTKGLGETQYF. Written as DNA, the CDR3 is TGTGCCAGCACAAAGGGACTTGGAGAGACCCAGTACTTC.

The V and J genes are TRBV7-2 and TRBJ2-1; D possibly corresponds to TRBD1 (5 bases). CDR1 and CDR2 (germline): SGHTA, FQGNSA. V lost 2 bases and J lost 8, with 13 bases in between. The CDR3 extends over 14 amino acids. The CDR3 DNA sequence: TGTGCCAGCAGCTTAATGACAGCAAACGATGAGCAGTTCTTC. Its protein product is CASSLMTANDEQFF.

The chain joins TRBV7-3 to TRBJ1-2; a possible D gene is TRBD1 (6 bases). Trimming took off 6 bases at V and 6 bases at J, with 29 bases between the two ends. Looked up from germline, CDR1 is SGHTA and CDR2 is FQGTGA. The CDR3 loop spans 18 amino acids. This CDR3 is CASSPSVDDPAGGHGYTF. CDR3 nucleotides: TGTGCCAGCAGTCCCTCCGTGGACGACCCGGCGGGGGGGCATGGCTACACCTTC.

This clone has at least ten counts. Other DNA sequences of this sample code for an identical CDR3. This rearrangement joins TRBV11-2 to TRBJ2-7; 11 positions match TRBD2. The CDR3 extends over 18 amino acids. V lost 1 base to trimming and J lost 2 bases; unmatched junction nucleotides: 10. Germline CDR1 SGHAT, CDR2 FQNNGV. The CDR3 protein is CASSLAVRLAGLTYEQYF. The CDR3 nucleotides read TGTGCCAGCAGCTTAGCCGTACGACTAGCGGGGCTAACCTACGAGCAGTACTTC.

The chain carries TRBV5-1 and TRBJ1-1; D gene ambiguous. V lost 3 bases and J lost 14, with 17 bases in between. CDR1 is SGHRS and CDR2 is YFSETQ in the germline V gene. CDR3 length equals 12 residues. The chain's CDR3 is CASSWTIGSLFF. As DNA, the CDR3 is TGCGCCAGCAGCTGGACCATCGGGTCGCTGTTCTTT.

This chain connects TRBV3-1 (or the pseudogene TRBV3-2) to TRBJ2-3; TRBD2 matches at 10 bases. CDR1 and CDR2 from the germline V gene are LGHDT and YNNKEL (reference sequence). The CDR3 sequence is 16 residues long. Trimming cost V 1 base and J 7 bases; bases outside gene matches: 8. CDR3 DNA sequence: TGTGCCAGCAGCCAAGGAAGCGGGGGGGCCAAGAATACGCAGTATTTT. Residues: CASSQGSGGAKNTQYF.

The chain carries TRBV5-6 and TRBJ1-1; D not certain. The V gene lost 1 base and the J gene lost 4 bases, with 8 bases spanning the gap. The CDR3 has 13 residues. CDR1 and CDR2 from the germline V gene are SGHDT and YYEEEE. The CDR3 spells CASSLQGSTEAFF. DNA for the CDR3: TGTGCCAGCAGCTTGCAAGGGAGCACTGAAGCTTTCTTT.